This TCR beta chain was retrieved from a study of OX40 agonist ivuxolimab in advanced cancers. The wider study: Three individuals attained partial responses, comprising one hepatocellular carcinoma case and two cutaneous melanoma cases.

A remark on this clone: Its antigen is unidentified.

Excluded were patients having autoimmune disease history or systemic immunosuppression. Study-wide findings and caveats: Still undetermined is the antigen specificity of the expanded peripheral T cells. Within 6 weeks, CD4+ and CD8+ blood T cells expanded clonally at 0.1 to 3.0 mg/kg.

The assay was immunoSEQ multiplex PCR, and TCRdb's table has in-frame clones only and misses some. This sample yields fewer than 40,000 clones, of which roughly 69% are seen a single time; approximately 17% belongs to the top ten. The sample in question was CD4+ or CD8+ T cells sorted from blood, obtained in a trial of the OX40 agonist ivuxolimab. This TCR was recovered from an adult with an advanced solid tumor such as melanoma, head and neck, liver or kidney cancer.

CDR3 loop: CASSQDATLPTGPNYGYTF. Here the CDR3 DNA reads TGCGCCAGCAGCCAAGATGCGACCTTACCGACAGGGCCTAACTATGGCTACACCTTC. J is TRBJ1-2 and V is TRBV4-1, with 7 positions matching TRBD1. Trimming cost V 0 bases and J 0 bases; bases outside gene matches: 13. This CDR3 is built from 19 residues. The germline V gene encodes CDR1 MGHRA and CDR2 YSYEKL.